The subject of this entry is one TCR beta chain. Its antigen remains unknown. This sample was included in a study of T cell responses to AZD1222 COVID-19 vaccine. General study results and limits: Vaccine-associated CD4 TCRs ranged over spike, dominating at 160-218 and 743-854.

The germline CDR1 and CDR2 sequences are MDHEN and SYDVKM. With 2 bases removed from V and 4 bases from J, the gap between germline ends came to 13 bases. The CDR3 covers 15 residues. Profiling relied on immunoSEQ multiplex PCR, and the TCRdb table lists in-frame clones only, not all of them. The repertoire holds about 100,000 clones, with around 94% as singletons. The receptor's source is an adult in good health. Sequenced material: peripheral blood, taken on day 0 of AZD1222 vaccination. The chain carries TRBV28 and TRBJ2-3; possibly TRBD1 for D (5 bases). The CDR3 loop is CASSLVRVTPDTQYF. CDR3 nucleotides: TGTGCCAGCAGTTTAGTCAGGGTTACTCCAGATACGCAGTATTTT. Complete variable domain (other parts from reference TRBV28 and TRBJ2-3): DVKVTQSSRYLVKRTGEKVFLECVQDMDHENMFWYRQDPGLGLRLIYFSYDVKMKEKGDIPEGYSVSREKKERFSLILESASTNQTSMYLCASSLVRVTPDTQYFGPGTRLTVL.